These 14 T cell receptor beta chains came from one sample sequenced in a study of cytomegalovirus exposure and HLA in healthy donors. The PCR made use of 60 Vbeta and 13 Jbeta primers. Assay used: immunoSEQ multiplex PCR; TCRdb lists only in-frame clones, some missing. This table has around 150,000 clones, roughly 76% appearing once. Material: PBMCs. These TCRs come from a human donor in good health.

This CDR3 reads CASSLWGGAGITYEQYF. The CDR3 DNA is TGTGCCAGCAGCTTATGGGGGGGCGCGGGGATTACCTACGAGCAGTACTTC. This chain uses TRBV11-2 with TRBJ2-7, with D tentatively TRBD2 (7 bases). CDR3 length equals 17 residues. V was cut by 2 bases and J by 2 bases, with 19 bases left in between. Per the germline V gene, CDR1 is SGHAT and CDR2 is FQNNGV.

This clone was seen a handful of times. The V and J genes are TRBV5-1 and TRBJ1-6, with 8 bases identical to TRBD1. Germline lookup yields CDR1 SGHRS and CDR2 YFSETQ. The junction had 10 bases not matched to a gene; V was cut back by 3 bases and J by 14 bases. The CDR3 contains 14 residues. The CDR3 protein is CASSSGQGAGALHF. For the CDR3, the DNA is TGCGCCAGCAGCTCCGGACAGGGCGCTGGGGCCCTCCACTTT.

The CDR3 reads CASSLRDFYGYTF. CDR3 bases: TGTGCCAGTAGCCTCCGGGACTTCTATGGCTACACCTTC. This chain uses TRBV19 with TRBJ1-2; TRBD1 is a possible D gene (5 bases). CDR1 LNHDA and CDR2 SQIVND come from the germline V gene (reference sequence). Trimming pared 6 bases from V and 4 bases from J, leaving 12 bases between. The CDR3 is 13 amino acids.

This sequence joins TRBV4-3 and TRBJ2-7, with D uncertain. Trimming took off 0 bases at V and 2 bases at J, with 14 bases between the two ends. CDR3 size: 16 residues. Germline V CDR1 and CDR2: LGHNA, YSLEER. The CDR3 bases are TGCGCCAGCAGCCAAGAAATACCCGCAGTTGCCTACGAGCAGTACTTC. This codes for CASSQEIPAVAYEQYF.

The chain has TRBV6-1 and TRBJ1-5; 7 bases map to TRBD1. J was trimmed by 6 bases and V by 3 bases; bases with no gene match: 5. Per the germline V gene, CDR1 is MNHNS and CDR2 is SASEGT. CDR3 size: 14 residues. This CDR3 reads CASSDVGGFQPQHF. In DNA, the CDR3 is TGTGCCAGCAGTGATGTAGGGGGCTTTCAGCCCCAGCATTTT.

The V call is TRBV7-3, the J call TRBJ1-1; 7 nucleotides align to TRBD1. The CDR3 runs 15 residues. Trimming took 5 bases from V and 0 from J; bases not matched to a gene: 6. Germline values: CDR1 SGHTA, CDR2 FQGTGA. The CDR3 DNA follows: TGTGCCAGCAGCCATCAACAGGGGATGAACACTGAAGCTTTCTTT. Amino acids: CASSHQQGMNTEAFF.

V is TRBV4-1 and J is TRBJ1-3; D unresolved. The CDR3 runs 13 residues. Trimming left V 3 bases short and J 2 bases short, with 5 bases between. CDR1 is MGHRA, CDR2 YSYEKL, per germline. This chain's CDR3 is CASSQYTGNTIYF. The CDR3 nucleotides read TGCGCCAGCAGCCAGTACACTGGAAACACCATATATTTT.

V and J are TRBV9 and TRBJ1-6; D is undetermined. The CDR3 is 16 residues long. Between the trimmed V and J ends, which lost 0 bases and 9 bases, there was a span of 16 bases. Germline lookup yields CDR1 SGDLS and CDR2 YYNGEE. The CDR3 loop is CASSVAPVLSGSPLHF. In DNA form, the CDR3 reads TGTGCCAGCAGCGTAGCTCCAGTCTTGAGCGGTTCACCCCTCCACTTT.

The V call is TRBV6-1, the J call TRBJ1-6; 8 bases fit TRBD1. Looked up from germline, CDR1 is MNHNS and CDR2 is SASEGT. V was pared by 6 bases and J by 9 bases, with 4 bases of the junction left unmatched. The CDR3 sequence is 13 residues long. The CDR3 DNA is TGTGCCAGCAGAGACAGGGGCGGTTCACCCCTCCACTTT. Translating gives CASRDRGGSPLHF.

The rearrangement links TRBV28 to TRBJ1-1; D call uncertain. This CDR3 is built from 14 residues. Trimming shortened V by 5 bases and J by 1 base, and 11 bases separated the two germline ends. Germline CDR1 reads MDHEN; CDR2 reads SYDVKM. DNA of the CDR3: TGTGCCAGCAGTCCTCGAGGGAGGAACACTGAAGCTTTCTTT. It specifies CASSPRGRNTEAFF. Supplemented by reference TRBV28 and TRBJ1-1, the full variable domain reads DVKVTQSSRYLVKRTGEKVFLECVQDMDHENMFWYRQDPGLGLRLIYFSYDVKMKEKGDIPEGYSVSREKKERFSLILESASTNQTSMYLCASSPRGRNTEAFFGQGTRLTVV.

This clone was detected only once. This chain joins TRBV4-2 and TRBJ2-1, with TRBD2 identical over 8 bases. Trimming cost V 1 base and J 8 bases; bases outside gene matches: 13. The CDR3 extends over 17 amino acids. Germline values: CDR1 LGHNA, CDR2 YNFKEQ. The CDR3 coding sequence is TGTGCCAGCAGCCAAGCACTAGCGGTCCCGCCTACCGATGAGCAGTTCTTC. It is translated as CASSQALAVPPTDEQFF.

The rearrangement joins TRBV5-3 to TRBJ1-2; the D is unclear. TRBV5-3 is known as an ORF, though its function is uncertain. Trimming shortened V by 0 bases and J by 4 bases, and 7 bases separated the two germline ends. CDR3 length: 13 amino acids. Here the CDR3 DNA reads TGTGCCAGAAGCTTGGGGCAGATCTATGGCTACACCTTC. Encoded protein: CARSLGQIYGYTF.

This sequence joins TRBV11-3 and TRBJ1-5; D is unresolved. Germline CDR1 is SGHNT and CDR2 is YENEEA. Trimming took 1 base from V and 6 from J, leaving 10 bases between them. The CDR3 runs to 14 residues. The CDR3 here is CASSLVFRSQPQHF. The CDR3 DNA follows: TGTGCCAGCAGCTTAGTATTTAGGAGTCAGCCCCAGCATTTT. Drawing the rest from reference TRBV11-3 and TRBJ1-5, the complete variable domain is EAGVVQSPRYKIIEKKQPVAFWCNPISGHNTLYWYLQNLGQGPELLIRYENEEAVDDSQLPKDRFSAERLKGVDSTLKIQPAELGDSAVYLCASSLVFRSQPQHFGDGTRLSIL.

The chain carries TRBV6-5 and TRBJ2-2, with D possibly TRBD1 on 5 matching bases. This CDR3 is 13 amino acids long. The V end was cut by 6 bases, the J end by 6 bases, with 11 bases between. CDR1 and CDR2 (germline): MNHEY, SVGAGI. The CDR3 sequence is CASRRQFAGELFF. In DNA, the CDR3 is TGTGCCAGCAGGAGACAGTTTGCCGGGGAGCTGTTTTTT.